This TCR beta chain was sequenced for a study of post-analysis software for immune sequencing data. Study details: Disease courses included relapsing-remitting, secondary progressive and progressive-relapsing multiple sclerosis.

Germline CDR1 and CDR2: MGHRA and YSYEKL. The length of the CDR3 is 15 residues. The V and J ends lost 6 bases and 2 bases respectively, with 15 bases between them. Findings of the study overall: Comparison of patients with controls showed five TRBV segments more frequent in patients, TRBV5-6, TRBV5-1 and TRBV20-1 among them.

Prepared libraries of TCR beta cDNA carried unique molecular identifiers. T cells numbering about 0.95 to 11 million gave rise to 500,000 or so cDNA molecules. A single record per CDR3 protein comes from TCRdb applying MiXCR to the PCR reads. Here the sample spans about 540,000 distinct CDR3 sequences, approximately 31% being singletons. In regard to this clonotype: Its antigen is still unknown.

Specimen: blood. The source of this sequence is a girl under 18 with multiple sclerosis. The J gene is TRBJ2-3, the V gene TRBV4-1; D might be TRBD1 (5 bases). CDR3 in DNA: TGCGCCAGCAGTTTGGAGACAGATAACACAGATACGCAGTATTTT. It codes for CASSLETDNTDTQYF.